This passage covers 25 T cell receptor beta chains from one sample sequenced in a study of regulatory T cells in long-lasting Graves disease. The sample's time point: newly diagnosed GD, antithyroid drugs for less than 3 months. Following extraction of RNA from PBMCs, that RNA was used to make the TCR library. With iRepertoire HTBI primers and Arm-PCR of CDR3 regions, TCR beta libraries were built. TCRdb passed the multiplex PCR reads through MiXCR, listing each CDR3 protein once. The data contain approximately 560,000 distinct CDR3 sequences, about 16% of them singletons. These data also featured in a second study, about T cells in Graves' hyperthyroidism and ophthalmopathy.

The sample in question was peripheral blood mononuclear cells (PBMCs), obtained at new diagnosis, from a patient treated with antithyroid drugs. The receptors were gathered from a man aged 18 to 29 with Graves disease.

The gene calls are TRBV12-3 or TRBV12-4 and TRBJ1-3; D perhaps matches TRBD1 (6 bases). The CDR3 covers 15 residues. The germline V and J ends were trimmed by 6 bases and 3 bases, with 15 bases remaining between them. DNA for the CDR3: TGTGCCAGCAGCGGGACACTAGTTTATGGAAACACCATATATTTT. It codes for CASSGTLVYGNTIYF.

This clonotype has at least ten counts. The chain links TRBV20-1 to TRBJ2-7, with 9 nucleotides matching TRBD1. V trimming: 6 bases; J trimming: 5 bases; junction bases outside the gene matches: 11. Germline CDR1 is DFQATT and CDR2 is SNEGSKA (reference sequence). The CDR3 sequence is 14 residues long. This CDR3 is CSASTGTGPNEQYF. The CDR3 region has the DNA TGCAGTGCCAGCACCGGGACAGGGCCCAACGAGCAGTACTTC.

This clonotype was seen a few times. In DNA form, the CDR3 reads TGCGCCAGCAGCTCCCAGGGGGCTTCTGTCACTGAAGCTTTCTTT. As protein: CASSSQGASVTEAFF. The chain carries TRBV5-1 and TRBJ1-1; 8 bases fit TRBD1. Germline loops: CDR1 SGHRS, CDR2 YFSETQ. This CDR3 is built from 15 residues. The V gene end was trimmed by 3 bases and the J gene end by 4 bases; junction bases not matched to a gene: 8.

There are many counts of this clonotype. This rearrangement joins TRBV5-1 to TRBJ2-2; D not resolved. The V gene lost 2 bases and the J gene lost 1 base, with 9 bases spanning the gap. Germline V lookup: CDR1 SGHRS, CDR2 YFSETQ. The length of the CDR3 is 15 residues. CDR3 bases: TGCGCCAGCAGCTTACACCCCGGGAACACCGGGGAGCTGTTTTTT. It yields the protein CASSLHPGNTGELFF. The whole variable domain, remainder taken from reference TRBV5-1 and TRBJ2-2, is KAGVTQTPRYLIKTRGQQVTLSCSPISGHRSVSWYQQTPGQGLQFLFEYFSETQRNKGNFPGRFSGRQFSNSRSEMNVSTLELGDSALYLCASSLHPGNTGELFFGEGSRLTVL.

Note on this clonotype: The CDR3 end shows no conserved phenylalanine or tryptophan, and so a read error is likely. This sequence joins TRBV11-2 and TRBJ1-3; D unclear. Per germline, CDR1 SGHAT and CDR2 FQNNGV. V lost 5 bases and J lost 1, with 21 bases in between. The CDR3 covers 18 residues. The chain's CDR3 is CASSATRTEPVSGNTIYS. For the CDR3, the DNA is TGTGCCAGCAGCGCCACGCGGACGGAGCCAGTTTCTGGAAACACCATATATTCT.

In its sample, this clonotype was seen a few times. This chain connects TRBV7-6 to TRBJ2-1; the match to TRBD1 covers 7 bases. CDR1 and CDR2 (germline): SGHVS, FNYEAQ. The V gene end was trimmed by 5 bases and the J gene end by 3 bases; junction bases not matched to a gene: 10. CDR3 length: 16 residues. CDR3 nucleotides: TGTGCCAGCAGCCAATTCTCGGGACAGCTCTACAATGAGCAGTTCTTC. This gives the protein CASSQFSGQLYNEQFF. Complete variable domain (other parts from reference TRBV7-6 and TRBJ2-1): GAGVSQSPRYKVTKRGQDVALRCDPISGHVSLYWYRQALGQGPEFLTYFNYEAQQDKSGLPNDRFSAERPEGSISTLTIQRTEQRDSAMYRCASSQFSGQLYNEQFFGPGTRLTVL.

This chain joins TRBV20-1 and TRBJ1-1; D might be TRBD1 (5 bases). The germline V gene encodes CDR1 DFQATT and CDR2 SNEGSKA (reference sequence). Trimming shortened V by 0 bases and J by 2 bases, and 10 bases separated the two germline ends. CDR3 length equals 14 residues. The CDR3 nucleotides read TGCAGTGCTAGAGAGGGACCAGTTAACACTGAAGCTTTCTTT. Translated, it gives CSAREGPVNTEAFF.

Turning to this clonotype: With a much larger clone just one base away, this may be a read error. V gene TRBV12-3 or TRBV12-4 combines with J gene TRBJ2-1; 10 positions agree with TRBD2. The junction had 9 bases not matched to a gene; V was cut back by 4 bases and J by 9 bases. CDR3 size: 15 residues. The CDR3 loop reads CASSSAGGPDSEQFF. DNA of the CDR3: TGTGCCAGCAGTTCAGCGGGAGGGCCCGACAGTGAGCAGTTCTTC.

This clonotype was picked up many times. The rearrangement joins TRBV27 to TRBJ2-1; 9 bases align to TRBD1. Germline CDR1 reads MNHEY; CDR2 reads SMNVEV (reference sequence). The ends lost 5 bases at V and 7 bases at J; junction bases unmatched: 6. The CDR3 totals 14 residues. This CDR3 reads CASSPGTGWNEQFF. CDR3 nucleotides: TGTGCCAGCAGTCCGGGGACAGGGTGGAATGAGCAGTTCTTC.

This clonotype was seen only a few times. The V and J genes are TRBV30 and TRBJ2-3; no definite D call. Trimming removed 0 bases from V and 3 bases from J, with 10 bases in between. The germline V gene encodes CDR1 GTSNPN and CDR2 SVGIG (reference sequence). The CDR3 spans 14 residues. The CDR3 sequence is CAWSVQLVTDTQYF. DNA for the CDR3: TGTGCCTGGAGTGTTCAACTCGTGACAGATACGCAGTATTTT.

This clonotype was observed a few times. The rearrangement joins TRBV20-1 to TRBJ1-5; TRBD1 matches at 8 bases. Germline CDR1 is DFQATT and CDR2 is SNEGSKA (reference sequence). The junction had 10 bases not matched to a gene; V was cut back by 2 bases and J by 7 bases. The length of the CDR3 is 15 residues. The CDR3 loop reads CSARLDRVFDQPQHF. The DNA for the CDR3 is TGCAGTGCTAGATTGGACAGGGTGTTTGACCAGCCCCAGCATTTT.

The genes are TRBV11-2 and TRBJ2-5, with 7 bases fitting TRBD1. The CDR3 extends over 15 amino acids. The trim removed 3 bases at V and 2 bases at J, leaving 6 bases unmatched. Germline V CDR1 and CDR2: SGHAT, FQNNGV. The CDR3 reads CASSFLDREQETQYF. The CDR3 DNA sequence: TGTGCCAGCAGCTTCCTTGACAGGGAACAAGAGACCCAGTACTTC.

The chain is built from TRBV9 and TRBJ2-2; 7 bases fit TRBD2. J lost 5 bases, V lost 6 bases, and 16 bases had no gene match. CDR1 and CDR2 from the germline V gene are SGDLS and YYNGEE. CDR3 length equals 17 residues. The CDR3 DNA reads TGTGCCAGCACCGCGATGCTAGCGGAAATTTTGACCGGGGAGCTGTTTTTT. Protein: CASTAMLAEILTGELFF. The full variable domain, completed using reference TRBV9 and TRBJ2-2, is DSGVTQTPKHLITATGQRVTLRCSPRSGDLSVYWYQQSLDQGLQFLIQYYNGEERAKGNILERFSAQQFPDLHSELNLSSLELGDSALYFCASTAMLAEILTGELFFGEGSRLTVL.

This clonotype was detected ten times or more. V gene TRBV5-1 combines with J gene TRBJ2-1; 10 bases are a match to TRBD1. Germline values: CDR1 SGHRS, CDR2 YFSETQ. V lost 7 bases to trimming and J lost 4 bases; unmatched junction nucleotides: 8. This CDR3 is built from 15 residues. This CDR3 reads CASRDRGRPYNEQFF. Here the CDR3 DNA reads TGCGCCAGCCGAGACAGGGGGCGACCTTACAATGAGCAGTTCTTC.

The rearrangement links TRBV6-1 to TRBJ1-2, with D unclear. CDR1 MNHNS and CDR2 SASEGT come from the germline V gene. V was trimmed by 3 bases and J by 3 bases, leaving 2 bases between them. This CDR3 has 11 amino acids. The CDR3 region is CASSEYYGYTF. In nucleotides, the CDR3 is TGTGCCAGCAGTGAGTACTATGGCTACACCTTC.

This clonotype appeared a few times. The CDR3, as DNA: TGCAGCTTCGATTCGACAGGGGCTTATGGCTACACCTTC. Amino acid sequence: CSFDSTGAYGYTF. The V call is TRBV29-1, the J call TRBJ1-2; 8 positions agree with TRBD1. Looked up from germline, CDR1 is SQVTM and CDR2 is ANQGSEA. This CDR3 comprises 13 residues. V was clipped by 8 bases and J by 5 bases; unmatched bases: 10.

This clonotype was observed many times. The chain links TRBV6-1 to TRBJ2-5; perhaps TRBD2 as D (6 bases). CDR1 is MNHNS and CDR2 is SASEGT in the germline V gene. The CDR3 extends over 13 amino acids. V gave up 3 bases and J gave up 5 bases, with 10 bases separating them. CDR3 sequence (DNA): TGTGCCAGCAGTGACGGAGGGATGGAGACCCAGTACTTC. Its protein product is CASSDGGMETQYF.

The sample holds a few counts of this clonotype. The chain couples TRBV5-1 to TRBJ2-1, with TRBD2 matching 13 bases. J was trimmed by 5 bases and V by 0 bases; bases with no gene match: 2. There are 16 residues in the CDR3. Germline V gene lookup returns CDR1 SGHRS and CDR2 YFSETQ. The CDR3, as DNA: TGCGCCAGCAGCTTGGGGACTAGCGGGGGACACAATGAGCAGTTCTTC. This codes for CASSLGTSGGHNEQFF.

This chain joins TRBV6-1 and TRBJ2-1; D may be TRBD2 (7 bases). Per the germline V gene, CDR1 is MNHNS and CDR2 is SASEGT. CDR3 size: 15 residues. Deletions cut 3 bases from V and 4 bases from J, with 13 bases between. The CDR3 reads CASSENRGAYNEQFF. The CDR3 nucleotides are TGTGCCAGCAGTGAGAATCGGGGGGCTTACAATGAGCAGTTCTTC.

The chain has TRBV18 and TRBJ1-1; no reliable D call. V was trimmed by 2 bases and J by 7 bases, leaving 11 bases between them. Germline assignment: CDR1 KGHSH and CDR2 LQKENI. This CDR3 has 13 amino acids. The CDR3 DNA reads TGTGCCAGCTCACCAGACTCTGGAAGTGAAGCTTTCTTT. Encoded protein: CASSPDSGSEAFF.

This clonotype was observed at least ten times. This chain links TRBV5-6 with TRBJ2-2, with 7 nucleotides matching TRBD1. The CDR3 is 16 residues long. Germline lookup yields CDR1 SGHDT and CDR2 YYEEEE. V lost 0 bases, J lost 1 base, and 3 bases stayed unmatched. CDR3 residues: CASSLVDRVNTGELFF. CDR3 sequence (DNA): TGTGCCAGCAGCTTGGTCGACAGGGTGAACACCGGGGAGCTGTTTTTT.

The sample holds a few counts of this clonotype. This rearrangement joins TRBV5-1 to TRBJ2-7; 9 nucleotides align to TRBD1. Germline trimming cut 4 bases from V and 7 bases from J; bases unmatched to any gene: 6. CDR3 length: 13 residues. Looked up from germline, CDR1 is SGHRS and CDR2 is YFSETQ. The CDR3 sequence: CASSAQGAGEQYF. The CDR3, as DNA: TGCGCCAGCAGCGCACAGGGGGCGGGTGAGCAGTACTTC.

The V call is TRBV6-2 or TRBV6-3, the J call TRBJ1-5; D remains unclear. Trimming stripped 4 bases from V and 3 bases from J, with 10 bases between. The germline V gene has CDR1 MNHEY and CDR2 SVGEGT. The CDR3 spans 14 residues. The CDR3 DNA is TGTGCCAGCAGTTCTGTACAGTACAATCAGCCCCAGCATTTT. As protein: CASSSVQYNQPQHF.

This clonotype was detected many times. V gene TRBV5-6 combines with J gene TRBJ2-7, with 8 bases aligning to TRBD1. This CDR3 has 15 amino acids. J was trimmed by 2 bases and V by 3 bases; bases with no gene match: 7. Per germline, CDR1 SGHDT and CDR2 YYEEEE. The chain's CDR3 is CASSSLGQGAYEQYF. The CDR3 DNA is TGTGCCAGCAGCTCGCTAGGACAGGGCGCCTACGAGCAGTACTTC.

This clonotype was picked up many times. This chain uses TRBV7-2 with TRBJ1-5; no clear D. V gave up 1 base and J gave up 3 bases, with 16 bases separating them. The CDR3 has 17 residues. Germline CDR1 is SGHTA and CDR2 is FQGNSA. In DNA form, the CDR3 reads TGTGCCAGCAGCTTAGGAGCCGAGGCAGTCGACAATCAGCCCCAGCATTTT. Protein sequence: CASSLGAEAVDNQPQHF.